These 5 T cell receptor beta chains came from one sample sequenced in a study of T-cell reconstitution after alpha-beta-depleted transplantation in children. The TCRbeta library incorporated unique molecular identifiers. TCRdb reanalysed the PCR reads using MiXCR and keeps one entry per CDR3 protein. The repertoire holds hundreds of thousands of distinct CDR3 sequences, with roughly 18% as singletons. Sequences were derived from PBMCs, mostly from graft donor cells, sampled 360 days after TCRalphabeta/CD19-depleted stem cell transplant. Every receptor here comes from a male patient under 10 years old who had a stem cell transplant for acute lymphoblastic leukemia, so the T cells may come from the graft donor.

This clonotype was counted a few times. The J gene is TRBJ2-1, the V gene TRBV19, with 11 bases fitting TRBD1. V trimming: 2 bases; J trimming: 5 bases; junction bases outside the gene matches: 2. Germline CDR1 and CDR2: LNHDA and SQIVND (reference sequence). The CDR3 sequence is 15 residues long. CDR3 sequence: CASSIRDRGDNEQFF. As DNA, the CDR3 is TGTGCCAGTAGTATAAGGGACAGGGGGGACAATGAGCAGTTCTTC.

In this sample, this clonotype turned up a few times. The rearrangement joins TRBV5-1 to TRBJ1-2; D perhaps matches TRBD1 (5 bases). V dropped 4 bases and J dropped 3 bases, with 13 bases sitting between them. This CDR3 has 14 amino acids. Germline V gene lookup returns CDR1 SGHRS and CDR2 YFSETQ. CDR3 protein: CASSARGHDYGYTF. CDR3 coding DNA: TGCGCCAGCAGCGCCCGCGGACATGACTATGGCTACACCTTC.

This clonotype was recorded a few times. This rearrangement joins TRBV7-2 to TRBJ2-3; a weak D match, TRBD1 (5 bases). The CDR3 sequence is 13 residues long. In germline, CDR1 is SGHTA, CDR2 FQGNSA. The V and J ends lost 7 bases and 1 base respectively, with 9 bases between them. Here the CDR3 DNA reads TGTGCCAGCACCGTAGGGGGCACAGATACGCAGTATTTT. Protein sequence: CASTVGGTDTQYF.

This clonotype has more than one count but fewer than ten. V and J are TRBV6-2 or TRBV6-3 and TRBJ1-3; D may be TRBD1 (6 bases). Germline assignment: CDR1 MNHEY and CDR2 SVGEGT. The CDR3 covers 16 residues. Deletions cut 2 bases from V and 0 bases from J, with 11 bases between. Here the CDR3 reads CASSYQPDSSGNTIYF. The CDR3 DNA sequence: TGTGCCAGCAGTTACCAACCGGACAGCTCTGGAAACACCATATATTTT.

This chain connects TRBV12-3 or TRBV12-4 to TRBJ1-1; maybe TRBD1 (5 bases). V shed 5 bases and J shed 0 bases, with 16 bases lying between them. CDR3 length: 16 amino acids. The CDR3 loop reads CASSAGGTSMNTEAFF. CDR3 nucleotides: TGTGCCAGCAGTGCGGGCGGGACGTCCATGAACACTGAAGCTTTCTTT.